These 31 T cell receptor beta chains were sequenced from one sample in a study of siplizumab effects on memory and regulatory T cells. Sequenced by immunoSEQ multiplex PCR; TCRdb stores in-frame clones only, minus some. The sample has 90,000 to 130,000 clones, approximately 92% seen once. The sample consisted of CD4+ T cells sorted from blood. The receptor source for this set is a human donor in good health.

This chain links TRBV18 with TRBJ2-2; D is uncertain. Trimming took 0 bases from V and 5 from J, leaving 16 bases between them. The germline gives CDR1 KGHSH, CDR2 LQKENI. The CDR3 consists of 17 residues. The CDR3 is CASSPPSADPGTGELFF. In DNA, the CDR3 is TGTGCCAGCTCACCACCTTCTGCGGACCCGGGTACCGGGGAGCTGTTTTTT.

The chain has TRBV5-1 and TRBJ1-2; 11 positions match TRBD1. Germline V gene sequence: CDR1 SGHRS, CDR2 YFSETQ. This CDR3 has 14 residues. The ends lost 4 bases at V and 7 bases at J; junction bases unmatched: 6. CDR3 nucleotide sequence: TGCGCCAGCAGCGCCGGACAGGGGGCTCGTGGCTACACCTTC. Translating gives CASSAGQGARGYTF.

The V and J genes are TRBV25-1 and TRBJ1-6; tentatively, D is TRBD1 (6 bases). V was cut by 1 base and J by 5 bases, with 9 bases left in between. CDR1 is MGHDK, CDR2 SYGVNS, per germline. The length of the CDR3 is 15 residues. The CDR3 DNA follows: TGTGCCAGCAGTGAATTCAGGGGCGATAATTCACCCCTCCACTTT. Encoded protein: CASSEFRGDNSPLHF.

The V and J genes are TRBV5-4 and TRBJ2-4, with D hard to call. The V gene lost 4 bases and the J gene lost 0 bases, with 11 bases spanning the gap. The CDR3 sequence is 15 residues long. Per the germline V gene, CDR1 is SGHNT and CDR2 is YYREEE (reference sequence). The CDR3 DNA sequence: TGTGCCAGCAGCCCCGACTCCCTAGCCAAAAACATTCAGTACTTC. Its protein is CASSPDSLAKNIQYF.

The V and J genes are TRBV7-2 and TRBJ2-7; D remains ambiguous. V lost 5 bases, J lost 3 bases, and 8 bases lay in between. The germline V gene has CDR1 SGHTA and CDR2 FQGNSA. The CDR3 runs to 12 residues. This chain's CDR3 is CASSPNIYEQYF. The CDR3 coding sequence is TGTGCCAGCAGCCCTAATATCTACGAGCAGTACTTC.

CDR3: CAWGKSGHEQYF. The CDR3 DNA follows: TGTGCCTGGGGGAAAAGCGGCCACGAGCAGTACTTC. V is TRBV30 and J is TRBJ2-7; TRBD2 might be the D (5 bases). The CDR3 has 12 residues. V was pared by 5 bases and J by 5 bases, with 13 bases between. CDR1 and CDR2 from the germline V gene are GTSNPN and SVGIG (reference sequence).

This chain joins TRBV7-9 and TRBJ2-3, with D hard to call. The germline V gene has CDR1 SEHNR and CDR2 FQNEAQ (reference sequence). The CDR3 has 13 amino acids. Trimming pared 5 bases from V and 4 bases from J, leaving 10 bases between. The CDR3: CASSPRMADTQYF. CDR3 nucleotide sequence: TGTGCCAGCAGCCCCCGAATGGCAGATACGCAGTATTTT. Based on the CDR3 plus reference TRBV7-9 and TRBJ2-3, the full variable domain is DTGVSQNPRHKITKRGQNVTFRCDPISEHNRLYWYRQTLGQGPEFLTYFQNEAQLEKSRLLSDRFSAERPKGSFSTLEIQRTEQGDSAMYLCASSPRMADTQYFGPGTRLTVL.

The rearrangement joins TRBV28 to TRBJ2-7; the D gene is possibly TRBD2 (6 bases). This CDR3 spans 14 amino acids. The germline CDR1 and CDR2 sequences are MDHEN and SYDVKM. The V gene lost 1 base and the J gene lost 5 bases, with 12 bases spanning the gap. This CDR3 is CASSLSGRMNEQYF. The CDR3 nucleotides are TGTGCCAGCAGTTTATCCGGGAGAATGAACGAGCAGTACTTC.

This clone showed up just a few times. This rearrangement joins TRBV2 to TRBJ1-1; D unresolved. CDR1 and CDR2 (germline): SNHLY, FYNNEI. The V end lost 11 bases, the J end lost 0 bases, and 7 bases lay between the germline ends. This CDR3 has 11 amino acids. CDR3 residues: CAGDLNTEAFF. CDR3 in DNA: TGTGCCGGTGACTTGAACACTGAAGCTTTCTTT.

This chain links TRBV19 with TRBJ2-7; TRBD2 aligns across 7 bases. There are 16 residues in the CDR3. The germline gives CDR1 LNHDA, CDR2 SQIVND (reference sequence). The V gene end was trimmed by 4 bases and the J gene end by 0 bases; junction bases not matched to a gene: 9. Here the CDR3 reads CASSRGGGASSYEQYF. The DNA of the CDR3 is TGTGCCAGTAGTAGGGGGGGAGGAGCCAGCTCCTACGAGCAGTACTTC. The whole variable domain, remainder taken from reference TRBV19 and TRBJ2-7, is DGGITQSPKYLFRKEGQNVTLSCEQNLNHDAMYWYRQDPGQGLRLIYYSQIVNDFQKGDIAEGYSVSREKKESFPLTVTSAQKNPTAFYLCASSRGGGASSYEQYFGPGTRLTVT.

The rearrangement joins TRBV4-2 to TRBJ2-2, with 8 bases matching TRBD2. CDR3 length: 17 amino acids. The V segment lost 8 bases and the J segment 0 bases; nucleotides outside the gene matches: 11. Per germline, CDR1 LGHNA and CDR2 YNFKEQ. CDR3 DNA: TGTGCCAGCGCTCGGGGAGCGGGGGACTCGAACACCGGGGAGCTGTTTTTT. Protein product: CASARGAGDSNTGELFF.

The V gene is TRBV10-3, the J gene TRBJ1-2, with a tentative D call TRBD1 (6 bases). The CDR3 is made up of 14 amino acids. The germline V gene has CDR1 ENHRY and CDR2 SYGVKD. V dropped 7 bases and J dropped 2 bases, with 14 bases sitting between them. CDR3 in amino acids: CAIKAPGANYGYTF. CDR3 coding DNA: TGTGCCATCAAGGCGCCAGGGGCGAACTATGGCTACACCTTC.

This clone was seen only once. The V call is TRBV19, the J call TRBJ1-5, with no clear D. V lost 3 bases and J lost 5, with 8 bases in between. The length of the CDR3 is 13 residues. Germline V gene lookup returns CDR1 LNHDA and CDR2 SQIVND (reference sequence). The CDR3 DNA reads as TGTGCCAGTAGTATTGGCCACTATCAGCCCCAGCATTTT. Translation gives CASSIGHYQPQHF.

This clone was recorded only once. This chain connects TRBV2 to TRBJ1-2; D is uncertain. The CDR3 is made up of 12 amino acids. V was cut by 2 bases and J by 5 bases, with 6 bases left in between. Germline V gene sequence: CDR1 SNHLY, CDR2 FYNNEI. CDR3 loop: CASSERSYGYTF. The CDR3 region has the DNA TGTGCCAGCAGTGAACGGTCATATGGCTACACCTTC. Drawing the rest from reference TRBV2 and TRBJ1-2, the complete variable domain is EPEVTQTPSHQVTQMGQEVILRCVPISNHLYFYWYRQILGQKVEFLVSFYNNEISEKSEIFDDQFSVERPDGSNFTLKIRSTKLEDSAMYFCASSERSYGYTFGSGTRLTVV.

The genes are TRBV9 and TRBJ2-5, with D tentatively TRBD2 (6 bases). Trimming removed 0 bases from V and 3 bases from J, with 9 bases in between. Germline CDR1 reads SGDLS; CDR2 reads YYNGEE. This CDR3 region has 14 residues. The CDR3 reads CASSVGGGKETQYF. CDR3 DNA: TGTGCCAGCAGCGTAGGTGGAGGGAAAGAGACCCAGTACTTC.

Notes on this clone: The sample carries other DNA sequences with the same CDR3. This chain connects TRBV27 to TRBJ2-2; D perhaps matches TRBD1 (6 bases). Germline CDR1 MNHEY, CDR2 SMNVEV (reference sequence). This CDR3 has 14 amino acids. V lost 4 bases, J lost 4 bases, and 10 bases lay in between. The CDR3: CASSWDILTGELFF. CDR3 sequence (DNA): TGTGCCAGCAGTTGGGACATCCTCACCGGGGAGCTGTTTTTT.

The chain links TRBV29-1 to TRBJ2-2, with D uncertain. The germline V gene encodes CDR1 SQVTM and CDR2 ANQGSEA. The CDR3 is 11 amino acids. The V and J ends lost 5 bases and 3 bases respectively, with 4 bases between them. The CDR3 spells CSVTDTGELFF. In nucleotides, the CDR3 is TGCAGCGTTACAGACACCGGGGAGCTGTTTTTT.

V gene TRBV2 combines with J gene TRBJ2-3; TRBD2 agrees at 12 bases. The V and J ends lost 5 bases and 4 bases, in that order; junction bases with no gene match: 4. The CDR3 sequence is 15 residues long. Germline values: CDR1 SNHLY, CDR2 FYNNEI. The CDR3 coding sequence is TGTGCCAGCAGTCGACTAGCGGGGGAAGCAGATACGCAGTATTTT. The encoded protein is CASSRLAGEADTQYF.

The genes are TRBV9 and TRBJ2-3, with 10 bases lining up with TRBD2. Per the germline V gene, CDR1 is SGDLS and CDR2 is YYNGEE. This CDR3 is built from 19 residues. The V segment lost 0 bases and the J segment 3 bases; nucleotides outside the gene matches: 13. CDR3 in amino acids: CASSVAQQAGGPNTDTQYF. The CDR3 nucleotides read TGTGCCAGCAGCGTAGCTCAGCAAGCGGGAGGGCCAAATACAGATACGCAGTATTTT.

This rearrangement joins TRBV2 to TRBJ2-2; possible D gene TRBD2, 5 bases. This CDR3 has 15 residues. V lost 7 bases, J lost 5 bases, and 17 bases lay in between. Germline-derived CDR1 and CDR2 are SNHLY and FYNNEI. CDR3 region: CASIGGLQKTGELFF. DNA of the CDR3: TGTGCCAGCATCGGAGGCCTTCAAAAGACCGGGGAGCTGTTTTTT.

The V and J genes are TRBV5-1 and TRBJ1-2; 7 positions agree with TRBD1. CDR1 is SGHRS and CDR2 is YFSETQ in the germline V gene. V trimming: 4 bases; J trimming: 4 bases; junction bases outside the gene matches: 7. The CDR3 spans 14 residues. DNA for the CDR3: TGCGCCAGCAGCCCCCGGGACAGCAGCTATGGCTACACCTTC. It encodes CASSPRDSSYGYTF.

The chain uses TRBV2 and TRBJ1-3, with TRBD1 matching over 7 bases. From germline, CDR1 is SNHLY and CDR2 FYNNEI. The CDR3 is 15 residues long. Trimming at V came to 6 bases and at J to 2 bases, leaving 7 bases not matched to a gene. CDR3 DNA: TGTGCCAGCAGGGACAGGTTGTCGGCTGGAAACACCATATATTTT. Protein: CASRDRLSAGNTIYF.

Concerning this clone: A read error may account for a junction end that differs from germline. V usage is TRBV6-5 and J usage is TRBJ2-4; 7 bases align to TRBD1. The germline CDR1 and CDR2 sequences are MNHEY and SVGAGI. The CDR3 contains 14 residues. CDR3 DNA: TGTGCCAGCAGTAAAGGGACAGCCGAAAACATTCAGTACTTC. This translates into CASSKGTAENIQYF.

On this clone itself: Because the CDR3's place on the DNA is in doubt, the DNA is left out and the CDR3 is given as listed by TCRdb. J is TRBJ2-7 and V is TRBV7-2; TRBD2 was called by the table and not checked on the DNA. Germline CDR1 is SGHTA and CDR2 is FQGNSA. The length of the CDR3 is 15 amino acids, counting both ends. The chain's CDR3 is CASSTSGSSSYEQYF.

DNA of the CDR3: TGTGCCAGCAGCTTAGGTGGCGGGAGAACCTACAATGAGCAGTTCTTC. Its protein product is CASSLGGGRTYNEQFF. The chain carries TRBV13 and TRBJ2-1, with 7 bases lining up with TRBD2. Trimming removed 0 bases from V and 2 bases from J; junction bases left unmatched: 4. This CDR3 is built from 16 residues. Germline CDR1 and CDR2: PRHDT and FYEKMQ (reference sequence).

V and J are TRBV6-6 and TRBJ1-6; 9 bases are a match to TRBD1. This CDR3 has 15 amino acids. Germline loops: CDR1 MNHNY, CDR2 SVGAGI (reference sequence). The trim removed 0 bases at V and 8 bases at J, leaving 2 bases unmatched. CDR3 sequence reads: CASSYSRTGDSPLHF. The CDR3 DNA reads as TGTGCCAGCAGTTACTCACGGACAGGGGATTCACCCCTCCACTTT.

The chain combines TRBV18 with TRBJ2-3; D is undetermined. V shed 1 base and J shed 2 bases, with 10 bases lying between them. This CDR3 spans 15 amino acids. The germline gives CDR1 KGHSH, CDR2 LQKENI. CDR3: CASSPRADHTDTQYF. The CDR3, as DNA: TGTGCCAGCTCACCACGGGCAGACCACACAGATACGCAGTATTTT.

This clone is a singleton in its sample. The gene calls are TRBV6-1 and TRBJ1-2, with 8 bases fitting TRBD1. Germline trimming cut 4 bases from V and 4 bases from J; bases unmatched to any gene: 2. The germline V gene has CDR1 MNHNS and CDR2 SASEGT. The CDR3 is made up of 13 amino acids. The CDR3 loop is CASSAGGPYGYTF. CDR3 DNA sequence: TGTGCCAGCAGTGCAGGGGGCCCCTATGGCTACACCTTC.

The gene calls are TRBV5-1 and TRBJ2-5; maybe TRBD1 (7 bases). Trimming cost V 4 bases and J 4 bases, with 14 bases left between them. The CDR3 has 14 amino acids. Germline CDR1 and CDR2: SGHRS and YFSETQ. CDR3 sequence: CASSGTAEGETQYF. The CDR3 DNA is TGCGCCAGCAGCGGGACAGCGGAGGGAGAGACCCAGTACTTC.

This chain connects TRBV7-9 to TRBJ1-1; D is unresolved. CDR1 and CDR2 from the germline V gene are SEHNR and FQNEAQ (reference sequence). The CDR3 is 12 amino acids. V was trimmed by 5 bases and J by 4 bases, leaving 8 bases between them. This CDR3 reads CASSVGSTEAFF. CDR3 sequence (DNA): TGTGCCAGCAGCGTCGGGAGCACTGAAGCTTTCTTT.

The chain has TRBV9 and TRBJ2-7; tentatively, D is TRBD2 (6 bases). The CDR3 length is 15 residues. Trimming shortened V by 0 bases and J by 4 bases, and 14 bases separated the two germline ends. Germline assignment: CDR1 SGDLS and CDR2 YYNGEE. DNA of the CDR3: TGTGCCAGCAGCGTAGGTGACGGGAGTAGTTACGAGCAGTACTTC. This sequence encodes CASSVGDGSSYEQYF.